These 20 T cell receptor beta chains came from one sample sequenced in a study of shared clonotypes between healthy human individuals. Method: immunoSEQ multiplex PCR; TCRdb's copy keeps in-frame clones and lacks some. In the table there are about 1.5 million clones, approximately 98% of which are singletons. The material sequenced was naive CD4+ T cells sorted from blood. This sample's subset: CD45RA+ positively selected. These receptors all come from a young man in good health.

About this clone itself: This same CDR3 is encoded by further DNA sequences in the sample. This chain joins TRBV11-2 and TRBJ2-3; unclear D gene. Trimming removed 3 bases at V and 3 bases at J, with 7 bases between. The CDR3 extends over 13 amino acids. CDR1 is SGHAT and CDR2 is FQNNGV in the germline V gene. The CDR3, as DNA: TGTGCCAGCAGCTTCGGTTTAACAGATACGCAGTATTTT. Residues: CASSFGLTDTQYF.

The chain has TRBV4-3 and TRBJ2-7; 12 nucleotides align to TRBD2. Per the germline V gene, CDR1 is LGHNA and CDR2 is YSLEER. J was trimmed by 2 bases and V by 0 bases; bases with no gene match: 11. This CDR3 has 19 amino acids. The DNA for the CDR3 is TGCGCCAGCAGCCAAGAACTGACTAGCGGGAGAATGCTCCCCTACGAGCAGTACTTC. Its protein is CASSQELTSGRMLPYEQYF.

V is TRBV28 and J is TRBJ2-5, with TRBD1 identical over 9 bases. The CDR3 runs to 15 residues. After removal of 5 bases from V and 7 bases from J, the junction contained 11 bases not matched to a gene. CDR1 MDHEN and CDR2 SYDVKM come from the germline V gene. Here the CDR3 reads CASSSLTGGRGTQYF. CDR3 nucleotides: TGTGCCAGCAGTAGCCTGACAGGGGGAAGGGGGACCCAGTACTTC.

V and J are TRBV5-6 and TRBJ2-3; D not resolved. Germline values: CDR1 SGHDT, CDR2 YYEEEE. V was shortened by 0 bases and J by 5 bases, with 4 bases between the two germline ends. The CDR3 runs 12 residues. Written as DNA, the CDR3 is TGTGCCAGCAGCTTGGGTGGAGATACGCAGTATTTT. Its translation is CASSLGGDTQYF.

The J gene is TRBJ2-7, the V gene TRBV19; TRBD2 matches at 13 bases. Germline-derived CDR1 and CDR2 are LNHDA and SQIVND (reference sequence). V dropped 5 bases and J dropped 2; count of bases not matched to a gene: 12. This CDR3 spans 18 amino acids. This chain's CDR3 is CASSVSGLAGFYTYEQYF. The CDR3 DNA is TGTGCCAGTAGTGTCTCGGGACTAGCGGGATTCTACACCTACGAGCAGTACTTC.

The chain links TRBV7-6 to TRBJ2-5, with 7 bases lining up with TRBD1. With 4 bases clipped from V and 3 bases from J, the junction kept 2 bases outside the gene matches. Looked up from germline, CDR1 is SGHVS and CDR2 is FNYEAQ. This CDR3 region has 13 residues. The CDR3 nucleotides are TGTGCCAGCAGCTCGGGACAGAAAGAGACCCAGTACTTC. Translated: CASSSGQKETQYF.

V usage is TRBV11-2 and J usage is TRBJ2-7, with D possibly being TRBD2 (5 bases). The CDR3 length is 16 residues. Germline V gene data show CDR1 as SGHAT and CDR2 as FQNNGV. Trimming shortened V by 5 bases and J by 0 bases, and 17 bases separated the two germline ends. CDR3 sequence (DNA): TGTGCCAGCAGCCCGAAAGGACTGTGGGCCTCCTACGAGCAGTACTTC. Protein: CASSPKGLWASYEQYF.

This chain links TRBV19 with TRBJ1-2, with a tentative D call TRBD1 (5 bases). The CDR3 loop spans 13 amino acids. CDR1 LNHDA and CDR2 SQIVND come from the germline V gene (reference sequence). V lost 9 bases, J lost 4 bases, and 15 bases lay in between. The CDR3 bases are TGTGCCAGCCAAGTACCAGGGATCTATGGCTACACCTTC. It yields the protein CASQVPGIYGYTF.

The rearrangement uses TRBV28 and TRBJ1-5, with 7 bases that match TRBD1. Per germline, CDR1 MDHEN and CDR2 SYDVKM. The CDR3 runs 15 residues. Germline trimming cut 5 bases from V and 1 base from J; bases unmatched to any gene: 5. DNA for the CDR3: TGTGCCAGCAGTGGGGGAGGGGGCAGCAATCAGCCCCAGCATTTT. Its translation is CASSGGGGSNQPQHF.

This clone came up once. The genes are TRBV28 and TRBJ1-2; D remains ambiguous. Trimming removed 5 bases from V and 8 bases from J, with 15 bases in between. The germline gives CDR1 MDHEN, CDR2 SYDVKM. The CDR3 contains 13 residues. In DNA, the CDR3 is TGTGCCAGCAGTCCCCCGCCCGGCTACGGCTACACCTTC. It encodes CASSPPPGYGYTF.

The V gene is TRBV2, the J gene TRBJ2-2, with 7 positions matching TRBD2. The CDR3 has 13 amino acids. Per germline, CDR1 SNHLY and CDR2 FYNNEI. V lost 6 bases, J lost 7 bases, and 5 bases stayed unmatched. The CDR3 is CASSREALGELFF. CDR3 bases: TGTGCCAGCAGCCGGGAGGCACTCGGGGAGCTGTTTTTT.

With regard to this clone: Other nucleotide sequences in the sample specify the same CDR3. The chain carries TRBV18 and TRBJ1-5, with D tentatively TRBD1 (5 bases). The CDR3 extends over 13 amino acids. V was trimmed by 2 bases and J by 7 bases, leaving 9 bases between them. Germline V CDR1 and CDR2: KGHSH, LQKENI. CDR3 sequence (DNA): TGTGCCAGCTCACCAGGGGCGGGACAGCCCCAGCATTTT. Translated, it gives CASSPGAGQPQHF.

V and J are TRBV19 and TRBJ2-7, with 8 bases lining up with TRBD2. CDR3 length equals 14 residues. Germline lookup yields CDR1 LNHDA and CDR2 SQIVND (reference sequence). The trim removed 4 bases at V and 4 bases at J, leaving 6 bases unmatched. CDR3 amino acids: CASSKSGGPYEQYF. CDR3 DNA sequence: TGTGCCAGTAGTAAGTCGGGAGGGCCGTACGAGCAGTACTTC.

The chain has TRBV6-4 and TRBJ2-1, with D perhaps matching TRBD1 (6 bases). Germline CDR1 is MRHNA and CDR2 is SNTAGT. The CDR3 length is 13 residues. Trimming took off 4 bases at V and 7 bases at J, with 11 bases between the two ends. The CDR3 bases are TGTGCCAGCAGTGGCCTCAGGGGTAATGAGCAGTTCTTC. Translation: CASSGLRGNEQFF.

This clone appeared once. V usage is TRBV10-3 and J usage is TRBJ2-1, with 8 positions matching TRBD2. Germline trimming cut 3 bases from V and 9 bases from J; bases unmatched to any gene: 16. Germline CDR1 reads ENHRY; CDR2 reads SYGVKD. This CDR3 contains 17 residues. The CDR3 DNA follows: TGTGCCATCAGTGATCCCCCGACTAGCGCCTCAGAAAGTGAGCAGTTCTTC. Amino acids: CAISDPPTSASESEQFF.

This clone was recorded only once. The chain uses TRBV2 and TRBJ2-2, with 8 bases fitting TRBD1. The junction had 9 bases not matched to a gene; V was cut back by 5 bases and J by 13 bases. Per the germline V gene, CDR1 is SNHLY and CDR2 is FYNNEI. The CDR3 is 13 residues long. CDR3 bases: TGTGCCAGCAGTACCGGACAGGGTGCCTGGCTGTTTTTT. Translated, it gives CASSTGQGAWLFF.

The chain is built from TRBV13 and TRBJ2-2; 8 bases map to TRBD2. The trim removed 2 bases at V and 1 base at J, leaving 12 bases unmatched. Germline CDR1 is PRHDT and CDR2 is FYEKMQ (reference sequence). This CDR3 spans 19 amino acids. The CDR3 bases are TGTGCCAGCAGCTTATTCCCAGGCAGCGGGAGTTTGAACACCGGGGAGCTGTTTTTT. This translates into CASSLFPGSGSLNTGELFF.

V gene TRBV10-3 combines with J gene TRBJ2-2; 9 positions agree with TRBD2. CDR1 and CDR2 from the germline V gene are ENHRY and SYGVKD. V trimming: 4 bases; J trimming: 3 bases; junction bases outside the gene matches: 6. The CDR3 has 16 residues. CDR3 nucleotides: TGTGCCATCAGTGTAGGCGGGAGGGGATACACCGGGGAGCTGTTTTTT. This translates into CAISVGGRGYTGELFF.

The J gene is TRBJ2-2, the V gene TRBV7-9; 8 bases map to TRBD1. Germline CDR1 is SEHNR and CDR2 is FQNEAQ (reference sequence). CDR3 length: 16 amino acids. V shed 10 bases, J shed 5 bases, and the junction held 15 bases outside the gene matches. The CDR3 bases are TGTGCCAAAGACCCGGACAGGGTAATTTGGACCGGGGAGCTGTTTTTT. The encoded protein is CAKDPDRVIWTGELFF.

The chain recombines TRBV11-2 with TRBJ1-1, with 9 bases that match TRBD1. This CDR3 is 15 amino acids long. The V segment lost 0 bases and the J segment 5 bases; nucleotides outside the gene matches: 4. The V gene's germline CDR1 is SGHAT and CDR2 FQNNGV. CDR3 amino acids: CASSLETGGVTEAFF. In DNA form, the CDR3 reads TGTGCCAGCAGCTTAGAAACAGGGGGCGTGACTGAAGCTTTCTTT. Combining the CDR3 with reference TRBV11-2 and TRBJ1-1 gives the whole variable domain EAGVAQSPRYKIIEKRQSVAFWCNPISGHATLYWYQQILGQGPKLLIQFQNNGVVDDSQLPKDRFSAERLKGVDSTLKIQPAKLEDSAVYLCASSLETGGVTEAFFGQGTRLTVV.